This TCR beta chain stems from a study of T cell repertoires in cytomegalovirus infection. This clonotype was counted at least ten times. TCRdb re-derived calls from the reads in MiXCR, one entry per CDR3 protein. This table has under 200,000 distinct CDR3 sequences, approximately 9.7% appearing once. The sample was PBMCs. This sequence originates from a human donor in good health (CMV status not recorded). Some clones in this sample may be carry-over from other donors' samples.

In DNA form, the CDR3 reads TGTGCCAGCAGCTTAGCGCGTTCGGGGGGCTCCTACGAGCAGTACTTC. Translated, it gives CASSLARSGGSYEQYF. This chain joins TRBV7-8 and TRBJ2-7; TRBD2 aligns across 7 bases. J lost 0 bases, V lost 0 bases, and 5 bases had no gene match. The CDR3 contains 16 residues. The germline V gene encodes CDR1 SGHVS and CDR2 FQNEAQ.